This paragraph reports one TCR beta chain. Its antigen is unknown. These data are taken from a study of early T cells in non-severe SARS-CoV-2 infection. About the research overall: RNA in bulk from unsorted whole blood was sequenced, and chains were unpaired. General study points: The study's VDJdb matching favored anti-spike CD8 responses and missed private and CD4 specificities.

The length of the CDR3 is 14 residues. V lost 5 bases to trimming and J lost 5 bases, with 18 bases between them. CDR1 DFQATT and CDR2 SNEGSKA come from the germline V gene (reference sequence). As part of library construction, unique molecular identifiers were attached to individual cDNA molecules. TCRdb processed the 5' RACE reads anew with MiXCR; each CDR3 protein has one entry. The profile shows tens of thousands of distinct CDR3 sequences, approximately 9.9% of them singletons. J is TRBJ1-1 and V is TRBV20-1, with D possibly matching TRBD1 (5 bases). The receptor was isolated from an adult who was a healthcare worker with PCR-confirmed SARS-CoV-2 infection or an uninfected control (not recorded which). The sample was whole blood. As DNA, the CDR3 is TGCAGTGCTTTCGGACACTCCCGGGGAACTGAAGCTTTCTTT. It yields the protein CSAFGHSRGTEAFF.